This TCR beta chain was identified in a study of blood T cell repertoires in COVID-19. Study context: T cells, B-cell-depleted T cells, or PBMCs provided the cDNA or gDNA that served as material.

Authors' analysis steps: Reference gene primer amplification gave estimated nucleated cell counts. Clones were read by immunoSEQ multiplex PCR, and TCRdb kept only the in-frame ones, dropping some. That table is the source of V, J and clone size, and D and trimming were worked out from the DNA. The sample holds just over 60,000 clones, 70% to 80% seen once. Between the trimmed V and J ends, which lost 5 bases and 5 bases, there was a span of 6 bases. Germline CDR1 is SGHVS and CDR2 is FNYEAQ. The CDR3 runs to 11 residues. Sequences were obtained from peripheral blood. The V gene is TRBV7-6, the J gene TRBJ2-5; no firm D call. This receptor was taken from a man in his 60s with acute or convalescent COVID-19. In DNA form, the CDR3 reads TGTGCCAGCAGCGCGAGGGAGACCCAGTACTTC. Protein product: CASSARETQYF.